The subject of this entry is one T cell receptor beta chain. Antigen specificity is unknown. The sample originates from a study of T cell responses to AZD1222 COVID-19 vaccine. The germline V gene has CDR1 SGHNT and CDR2 YENEEA. The CDR3 is 14 amino acids. V was pared by 2 bases and J by 0 bases, with 6 bases between. Libraries were prepared by immunoSEQ multiplex PCR; TCRdb keeps only in-frame clonotypes and omits some of them. The sample has 90,000 to 110,000 clones, approximately 88% seen once; the top ten hold 9.5% to 15%. Study results and limitations: With two AZD1222 doses given, Spike-specific TCR breadth and depth both rose. Dominant CD4 TCR responses targeted spike regions 160-218 and 743-854. The donor cohort was predominantly white British with a female majority, and clonal diversity may have been underestimated. Within unmutated variant regions lay the reported targets of nearly half of spike-specific TCRs.

This chain links TRBV11-3 with TRBJ2-3; no clear D gene. Sequenced material: peripheral blood, taken on day 0 of MenACWY control vaccination. The source is an adult in good health. The CDR3 is CASSLSGSTDTQYF. CDR3 sequence (DNA): TGTGCCAGCAGCTTATCCGGCAGCACAGATACGCAGTATTTT.